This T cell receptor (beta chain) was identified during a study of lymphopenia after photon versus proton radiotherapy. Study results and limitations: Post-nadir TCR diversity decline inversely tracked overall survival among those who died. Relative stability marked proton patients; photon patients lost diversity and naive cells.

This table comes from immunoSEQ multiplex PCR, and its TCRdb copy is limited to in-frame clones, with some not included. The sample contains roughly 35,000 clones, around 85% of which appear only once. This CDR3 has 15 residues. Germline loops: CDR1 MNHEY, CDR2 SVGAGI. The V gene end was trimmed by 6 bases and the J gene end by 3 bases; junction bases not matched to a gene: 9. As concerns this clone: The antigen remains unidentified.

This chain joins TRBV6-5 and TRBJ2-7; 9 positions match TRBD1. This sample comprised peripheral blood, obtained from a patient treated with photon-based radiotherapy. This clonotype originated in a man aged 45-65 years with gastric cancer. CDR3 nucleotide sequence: TGTGCCAGCAGACTCTCCCGGACAGGGGACTACGAGCAGTACTTC. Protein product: CASRLSRTGDYEQYF.